One sample yielded the 8 T cell receptor beta chains listed below, sequenced in a study of radiotherapy plus CTLA-4 blockade in lung cancer. Clones were sequenced by immunoSEQ multiplex PCR, and TCRdb holds only the in-frame ones, with some missing. The repertoire holds around 45,000 clones, with over 60% as singletons. The sample in question was peripheral blood, obtained from a patient treated with radiotherapy plus ipilimumab. These receptors came from a human donor with non-small cell lung cancer who had a partial response to radiotherapy plus ipilimumab.

This clone was detected many times. This chain connects TRBV5-1 to TRBJ2-7; D is perhaps TRBD2 (6 bases). CDR1 is SGHRS, CDR2 YFSETQ, per germline. The CDR3 loop spans 14 amino acids. V lost 0 bases to trimming and J lost 6 bases, with 13 bases between them. The CDR3 spells CASSLAVEGGEQYF. In DNA form, the CDR3 reads TGCGCCAGCAGCTTGGCGGTCGAGGGAGGCGAGCAGTACTTC.

V and J are TRBV5-1 and TRBJ1-2; weak D call: TRBD1 (5 bases). This CDR3 region has 14 residues. Trimming cost V 4 bases and J 4 bases, with 14 bases left between them. The germline V gene has CDR1 SGHRS and CDR2 YFSETQ. CDR3 bases: TGCGCCAGCAGCCTATTGACAGCCGCCTATGGCTACACCTTC. This gives the protein CASSLLTAAYGYTF.

The V gene is TRBV28, the J gene TRBJ1-3; D not resolved. There are 15 residues in the CDR3. V was pared by 5 bases and J by 0 bases, with 11 bases between. Germline V CDR1 and CDR2: MDHEN, SYDVKM. This CDR3 reads CASSNPSNSGNTIYF. CDR3 DNA: TGTGCCAGCAGTAACCCTAGCAACTCTGGAAACACCATATATTTT.

This chain connects TRBV4-3 to TRBJ1-3, with 9 bases lining up with TRBD1. CDR1 and CDR2 from the germline V gene are LGHNA and YSLEER. The CDR3 consists of 16 residues. V was clipped by 3 bases and J by 2 bases; unmatched bases: 5. The CDR3 region has the DNA TGCGCCAGCAGCCACGGACAGGGGAAGACTGGAAACACCATATATTTT. Amino acid sequence: CASSHGQGKTGNTIYF.

The chain couples TRBV5-1 to TRBJ2-1; 8 nucleotides agree with TRBD2. Germline CDR1 is SGHRS and CDR2 is YFSETQ. The length of the CDR3 is 15 residues. The J segment lost 4 bases and the V segment lost 0 bases, leaving 3 bases of the junction unmatched. CDR3 sequence reads: CASSLVAGLYNEQFF. Here the CDR3 DNA reads TGCGCCAGCAGCTTGGTAGCGGGGCTTTACAATGAGCAGTTCTTC.

V is TRBV5-6 and J is TRBJ2-3; weak D call: TRBD1 (6 bases). The germline CDR1 and CDR2 sequences are SGHDT and YYEEEE. There are 14 residues in the CDR3. V was clipped by 0 bases and J by 2 bases, with 7 bases between them. The CDR3 sequence: CASSLVGHTDTQYF. The CDR3 coding sequence is TGTGCCAGCAGCTTGGTGGGACACACAGATACGCAGTATTTT. Full variable domain (rest looked up from reference TRBV5-6 and TRBJ2-3): DAGVTQSPTHLIKTRGQQVTLRCSPKSGHDTVSWYQQALGQGPQFIFQYYEEEERQRGNFPDRFSGHQFPNYSSELNVNALLLGDSALYLCASSLVGHTDTQYFGPGTRLTVL.

The V and J genes are TRBV18 and TRBJ1-1; the D gene is possibly TRBD1 (6 bases). The V end was cut by 4 bases, the J end by 1 base, with 7 bases between. CDR1 KGHSH and CDR2 LQKENI come from the germline V gene. The length of the CDR3 is 13 residues. CDR3 coding DNA: TGTGCCAGCTCACGAGGGGGGAACACTGAAGCTTTCTTT. Protein: CASSRGGNTEAFF.

V gene TRBV7-2 combines with J gene TRBJ1-1, with 7 bases matching TRBD1. In germline, CDR1 is SGHTA, CDR2 FQGNSA. V was pared by 3 bases and J by 1 base, with 8 bases of the junction left unmatched. The CDR3 has 16 residues. CDR3 nucleotide sequence: TGTGCCAGCAGCTTCGGGCTCGGACAGGCGAACACTGAAGCTTTCTTT. This translates into CASSFGLGQANTEAFF.